This entry lists 15 T cell receptor beta chains sequenced from one sample in a study of cytomegalovirus exposure and HLA in healthy donors. Libraries were prepared by immunoSEQ multiplex PCR; TCRdb keeps only in-frame clonotypes and omits some of them. This sample carries over 130,000 clones, around 84% of them seen once, and the ten largest clones take around 10%. The sample taken for sequencing was PBMCs. All receptors come from a man between 18 and 35 years old in good health and CMV-seropositive.

This clone occurred a few times. The J gene is TRBJ2-7, the V gene TRBV2, with a tentative D call TRBD1 (5 bases). Trimming removed 7 bases at V and 2 bases at J, with 9 bases between. CDR1 and CDR2 from the germline V gene are SNHLY and FYNNEI. The CDR3 is made up of 12 amino acids. The CDR3, as DNA: TGTGCCAGCATGCAGGGAACCTACGAGCAGTACTTC. It yields the protein CASMQGTYEQYF.

V usage is TRBV9 and J usage is TRBJ2-2; D may be TRBD2 (6 bases). The germline V gene encodes CDR1 SGDLS and CDR2 YYNGEE. The V end was cut by 4 bases, the J end by 6 bases, with 16 bases between. This CDR3 has 15 residues. The CDR3 coding sequence is TGTGCCAGCAGCACTCCAGGGAGGAGGGCCGGGGAGCTGTTTTTT. This encodes CASSTPGRRAGELFF.

V is TRBV9 and J is TRBJ1-1, with D hard to call. The CDR3 is made up of 15 amino acids. CDR1 and CDR2 from the germline V gene are SGDLS and YYNGEE. The ends were cut back, 4 bases at V and 0 bases at J, with 13 bases in the middle. The CDR3 sequence is CASSPPFGMNTEAFF. The CDR3 DNA reads TGTGCCAGCAGCCCCCCGTTCGGGATGAACACTGAAGCTTTCTTT.

The J gene is TRBJ2-7, the V gene TRBV14; 9 bases match TRBD1. The V gene's germline CDR1 is SGHDN and CDR2 FVKESK. Trimming took 5 bases from V and 6 from J; bases not matched to a gene: 5. The CDR3 length is 13 residues. The CDR3 DNA follows: TGTGCCAGCAGCTCCGGGACAGGGTTCGAGCAGTACTTC. The encoded protein is CASSSGTGFEQYF.

CDR3 DNA: TGTGCCAGCAGCCCATTTTCTAGCGGCTTAGCCAAAAACATTCAGTACTTC. Its translation: CASSPFSSGLAKNIQYF. The chain joins TRBV7-9 to TRBJ2-4, with 7 bases matching TRBD2. With 5 bases clipped from V and 0 bases from J, the junction kept 10 bases outside the gene matches. The CDR3 has 17 amino acids. CDR1 SEHNR and CDR2 FQNEAQ come from the germline V gene (reference sequence).

A single count supports this clone. V and J are TRBV7-9 and TRBJ2-7; 14 bases agree with TRBD2. From germline, CDR1 is SEHNR and CDR2 FQNEAQ (reference sequence). With V trimmed by 5 bases and J by 3 bases, 3 bases remained unmatched. The CDR3 is made up of 15 amino acids. As DNA, the CDR3 is TGTGCCAGCAGCCCGGGGACTAGCGGGAGCTACGAGCAGTACTTC. The encoded protein is CASSPGTSGSYEQYF.

This clone was found once. The chain is built from TRBV3-1 (or the pseudogene TRBV3-2) and TRBJ2-1, with D hard to call. From germline, CDR1 is LGHDT and CDR2 YNNKEL (reference sequence). The CDR3 loop spans 8 amino acids. CDR3 nucleotide sequence: TGTGTGTATTATGAGCAGTTCTTC. Amino acids: CVYYEQFF.

V usage is TRBV6-5 and J usage is TRBJ1-2, with D perhaps TRBD1 (5 bases). The CDR3 length is 13 residues. Germline CDR1 and CDR2: MNHEY and SVGAGI. Between the trimmed V and J ends, which lost 5 bases and 8 bases, there was a span of 15 bases. The CDR3 loop reads CASSEGAGRGYTF. In DNA, the CDR3 is TGTGCCAGCAGTGAAGGGGCAGGGAGGGGCTACACCTTC.

This clone was observed a few times. The genes are TRBV15 and TRBJ1-1; 8 bases match TRBD1. The germline gives CDR1 LNHNV, CDR2 YYDKDF (reference sequence). Trimming took 4 bases from V and 3 from J; bases not matched to a gene: 7. The CDR3 is made up of 15 amino acids. CDR3 amino acids: CATSKDRGPYTEAFF. Written as DNA, the CDR3 is TGTGCCACCAGCAAAGACAGGGGTCCCTACACTGAAGCTTTCTTT. The entire variable domain, with the rest obtained from reference TRBV15 and TRBJ1-1, is as follows: DAMVIQNPRYQVTQFGKPVTLSCSQTLNHNVMYWYQQKSSQAPKLLFHYYDKDFNNEADTPDNFQSRRPNTSFCFLDIRSPGLGDTAMYLCATSKDRGPYTEAFFGQGTRLTVV.

V is TRBV29-1 and J is TRBJ2-1; no clear D gene. The CDR3 loop spans 12 amino acids. Trimming took off 5 bases at V and 4 bases at J, with 9 bases between the two ends. Germline assignment: CDR1 SQVTM and CDR2 ANQGSEA. CDR3 sequence: CSVQFRYNEQFF. CDR3 nucleotides: TGCAGCGTTCAGTTCAGATACAATGAGCAGTTCTTC.

The V call is TRBV7-2, the J call TRBJ1-2; D is ambiguous. V gave up 1 base and J gave up 4 bases, with 10 bases separating them. Germline loops: CDR1 SGHTA, CDR2 FQGNSA. The CDR3 extends over 14 amino acids. This CDR3 reads CASSLEGGGYGYTF. The CDR3 DNA follows: TGTGCCAGCAGCTTAGAGGGCGGAGGCTATGGCTACACCTTC.

This clone was seen a few times. J is TRBJ2-7 and V is TRBV2; 7 positions match TRBD2. The V segment lost 1 base and the J segment 4 bases; nucleotides outside the gene matches: 7. Germline assignment: CDR1 SNHLY and CDR2 FYNNEI. The CDR3 covers 15 residues. CDR3 amino acids: CASSEGGGSKYEQYF. In DNA, the CDR3 is TGTGCCAGCAGTGAAGGTGGCGGGAGTAAGTACGAGCAGTACTTC.

In this sample, this clone turned up a few times. This chain joins TRBV18 and TRBJ1-2; D uncertain. The ends were cut back, 3 bases at V and 2 bases at J, with 10 bases in the middle. This CDR3 comprises 14 residues. Germline CDR1 and CDR2: KGHSH and LQKENI. The CDR3 sequence: CASSPSTGNYGYTF. The CDR3 nucleotides read TGTGCCAGCTCACCTTCGACTGGGAACTATGGCTACACCTTC.

This sequence joins TRBV14 and TRBJ2-3, with a tentative D call TRBD2 (5 bases). The CDR3 is 14 amino acids. CDR1 is SGHDN and CDR2 is FVKESK in the germline V gene. Trimming removed 4 bases from V and 4 bases from J, with 12 bases in between. CDR3: CASSRTGSPDTQYF. CDR3 sequence (DNA): TGTGCCAGCAGCCGGACGGGGAGCCCAGATACGCAGTATTTT.

This clone was observed once. V is TRBV29-1 and J is TRBJ1-1; D call uncertain. The V gene lost 4 bases and the J gene lost 4 bases, with 13 bases spanning the gap. CDR3 length equals 13 residues. Germline V gene data show CDR1 as SQVTM and CDR2 as ANQGSEA. CDR3 residues: CSVANGRLTEAFF. For the CDR3, the DNA is TGCAGCGTTGCCAACGGCAGACTCACTGAAGCTTTCTTT.